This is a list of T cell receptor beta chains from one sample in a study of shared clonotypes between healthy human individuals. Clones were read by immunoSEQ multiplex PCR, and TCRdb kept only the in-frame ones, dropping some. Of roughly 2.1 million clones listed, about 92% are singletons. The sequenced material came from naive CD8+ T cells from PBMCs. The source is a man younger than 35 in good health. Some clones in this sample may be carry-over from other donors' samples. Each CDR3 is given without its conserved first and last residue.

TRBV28 ASSPLWGVGTEAF
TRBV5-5 ASSRTADRVSEKLF
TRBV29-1 SAIGTVRGYEQY
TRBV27 ASSLAGSVDTEAF
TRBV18 ASYTGTSPSNEQF
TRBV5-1 ASSLGVAGVRSYEQY
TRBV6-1 ASSESVYRTFQETQY
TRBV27 ASNPLGTSGVTGELF
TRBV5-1 ASSFNTDGSSYEQY
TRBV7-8 ASSAYRGSTYEQY
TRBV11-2 ASSGTGSYNEQF
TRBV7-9 ASSLPVIVGITEAF
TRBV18 ASSPSKGLAGSYEQY
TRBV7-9 ASSTRTGGETGELF
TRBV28 ASRAPGWGETQY
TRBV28 ASSSPGQVSYEQY
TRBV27 ASSLSGWGLRSYGYT
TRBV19 ASSYKGQGKNQPQH
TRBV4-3 ASSHRRGRGGTDTQY
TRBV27 ASSGTTDTQY
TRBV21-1 ASSFRGLQDLNYGYT
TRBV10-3 AISVSGQGFNEQF
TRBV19 ASAGGWSNQPQH
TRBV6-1 ASSELGHRVEAF
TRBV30 AWSAQRGGSRSYEQY
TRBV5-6 ASSWRGQGFSYEQY
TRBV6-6 ASSWTKRGTDTQY
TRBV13 ASSSRTSGRTGELF
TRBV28 ASSPRGGVNIQY
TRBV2 ARDTGRGYEQY
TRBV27 ASSSSGRLAYEQY
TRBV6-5 ASSLVGQVYEQY
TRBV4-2 ASSQELVRGRHEQY
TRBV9 ASSVMLNTGELF
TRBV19 ASKVVASSGNEQF
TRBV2 ASSVVWEDTEAF
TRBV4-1 ASSQSPGQGHYEQY
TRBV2 ASSEARRNTEAF
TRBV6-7 ASSSTRDRPYEQY
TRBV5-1 ASSLDPTGLDTGELF
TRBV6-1 ASSVPRVTDTQY
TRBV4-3 ASSQGWSKGINTGELF
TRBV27 ASSFQGPYTGELF
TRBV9 ASSGRTDLGYT
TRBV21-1 ASSNGRKETQY
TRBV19 ASSMIIGLAGVNTGELF
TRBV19 ASSPRGAPKQPQH
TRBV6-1 ASSRDNIPYEQY
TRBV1 TSGGPVRPQH
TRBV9 ASSVGGTSGAQSTDTQY
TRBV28 ASSPLRLLLPHYGYT
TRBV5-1 ASSLSSGEYNEQF
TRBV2 ASRGDRPSYEQY
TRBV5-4 ASSGGGPGHYGYT
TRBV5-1 ASSLGGFYEQY
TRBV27 ASSTQGMTEAF
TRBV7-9 ASSPWDSLYEQY
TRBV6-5 ASGGQGYEQY
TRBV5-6 ASSHQGYEQY
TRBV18 ASSPGPGNYEQY